This T cell receptor (beta chain) was profiled in a study of blood T cell repertoires in COVID-19. Repertoires were generated with immunoSEQ multiplex PCR, while TCRdb's copy carries only in-frame clones and drops some. The sample contains approximately 140,000 clones, 70% to 85% of which appear only once. The germline gives CDR1 SGHVS, CDR2 FNYEAQ. The CDR3 covers 15 residues. Trimming removed 2 bases at V and 6 bases at J, with 11 bases between. The specimen sequenced was peripheral blood. This clonotype originated in a woman aged 80 or over in a cohort sampled during active or convalescent COVID-19. The chain carries TRBV7-6 and TRBJ1-6; D not certain. The CDR3 loop is CASSLFEGSNSPLHF. For the CDR3, the DNA is TGTGCCAGCAGCTTATTTGAGGGATCTAATTCACCCCTCCACTTT.